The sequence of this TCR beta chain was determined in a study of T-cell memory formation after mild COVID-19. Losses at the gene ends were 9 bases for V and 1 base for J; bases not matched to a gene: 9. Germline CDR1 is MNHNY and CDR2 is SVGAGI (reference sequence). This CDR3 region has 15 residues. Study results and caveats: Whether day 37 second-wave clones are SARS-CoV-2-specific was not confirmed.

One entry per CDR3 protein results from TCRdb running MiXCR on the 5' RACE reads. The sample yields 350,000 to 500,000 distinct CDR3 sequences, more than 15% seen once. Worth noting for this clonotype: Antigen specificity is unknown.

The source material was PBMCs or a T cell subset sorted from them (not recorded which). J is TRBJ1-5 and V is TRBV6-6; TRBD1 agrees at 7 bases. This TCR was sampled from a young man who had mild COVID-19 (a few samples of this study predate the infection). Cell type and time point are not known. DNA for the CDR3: TGTGCCAGTACTCAGGGGGGATCGAGCAATCAGCCCCAGCATTTT. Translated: CASTQGGSSNQPQHF.